These 21 T cell receptor beta chains came from one sample sequenced in a study of Ad26.COV2.S vaccination and SARS-CoV-2 variants. Treatment of the sample: about 20 received Ad26.COV2.S at low or high dose, single or two shots; several received placebo; per-sample allocation not given. The samples were gathered on day 63 after the first injection of vaccine or placebo. Assay: immunoSEQ multiplex PCR; the TCRdb copy retains only in-frame clones and omits some. The sample gives about 330,000 clones, 90% of which show up once; about 5.4% is in the top ten. Sequenced here: peripheral blood, sampled in a trial of Ad26.COV2.S vaccine versus placebo. All receptors derive from a person between 18 and 65 years old who received the Ad26.COV2.S COVID-19 vaccine or a placebo.

This chain links TRBV6-6 with TRBJ2-7; D may correspond to TRBD1 or TRBD2 (5 bases each). The CDR3 consists of 15 residues. The V end was cut by 0 bases, the J end by 5 bases, with 14 bases between. Germline V gene lookup returns CDR1 MNHNY and CDR2 SVGAGI (reference sequence). The CDR3 DNA is TGTGCCAGCAGTTACTCGAGAGGGGCCGGGGACGAGCAGTACGTC. Translating it yields CASSYSRGAGDEQYV.

In its sample, this clone was seen once. The V call is TRBV11-2, the J call TRBJ2-1, with 12 positions matching TRBD2. From germline, CDR1 is SGHAT and CDR2 FQNNGV. This CDR3 is 16 amino acids long. V shed 3 bases, J shed 4 bases, and the junction held 4 bases outside the gene matches. CDR3 bases: TGTGCCAGCAGCTTCCGGACTAGCGGGATTTACAATGAGCAGTTCTTC. This gives the protein CASSFRTSGIYNEQFF.

The count of this clone is one. This chain links TRBV14 with TRBJ2-5; D may be TRBD1 or TRBD2 (5 bases each). The CDR3 totals 15 residues. Germline CDR1 SGHDN, CDR2 FVKESK. V lost 4 bases to trimming and J lost 3 bases, with 15 bases between them. DNA of the CDR3: TGTGCCAGCAGCCTCGTAGGGACGGGAAAAGAGACCCAGTACTTC. This sequence encodes CASSLVGTGKETQYF.

The chain recombines TRBV6-5 with TRBJ1-1, with D perhaps TRBD1 (6 bases). The CDR3 is 13 amino acids. V was shortened by 6 bases and J by 1 base, with 9 bases between the two germline ends. The germline V gene has CDR1 MNHEY and CDR2 SVGAGI. The chain's CDR3 is CASRQDRNTEAFF. DNA for the CDR3: TGTGCCAGCAGACAGGACAGGAACACTGAAGCTTTCTTT.

The chain recombines TRBV19 with TRBJ1-2; no reliable D call. Germline CDR1 LNHDA, CDR2 SQIVND (reference sequence). The V and J ends lost 8 bases and 2 bases respectively, with 15 bases between them. The CDR3 totals 14 residues. This CDR3 reads CASFGAGRNYGYTF. As DNA, the CDR3 is TGTGCCAGTTTTGGCGCAGGTCGGAACTATGGCTACACCTTC. The entire variable domain, with the rest obtained from reference TRBV19 and TRBJ1-2, is as follows: DGGITQSPKYLFRKEGQNVTLSCEQNLNHDAMYWYRQDPGQGLRLIYYSQIVNDFQKGDIAEGYSVSREKKESFPLTVTSAQKNPTAFYLCASFGAGRNYGYTFGSGTRLTVV.

This chain connects TRBV18 to TRBJ1-3; 9 bases match TRBD1. Per germline, CDR1 KGHSH and CDR2 LQKENI. V lost 7 bases to trimming and J lost 1 base; unmatched junction nucleotides: 2. This CDR3 has 14 residues. The CDR3 nucleotides read TGTGCCAGCTATGGACAGGGGTCTGGAAACACCATATATTTT. Translating it yields CASYGQGSGNTIYF. Together with reference TRBV18 and TRBJ1-3, the CDR3 gives the full variable domain: NAGVMQNPRHLVRRRGQEARLRCSPMKGHSHVYWYRQLPEEGLKFMVYLQKENIIDESGMPKERFSAEFPKEGPSILRIQQVVRGDSAAYFCASYGQGSGNTIYFGEGSWLTVV.

The chain links TRBV25-1 to TRBJ1-1, with D unclear. Trimming cost V 2 bases and J 3 bases, with 7 bases left between them. CDR3 length: 13 residues. Germline V gene lookup returns CDR1 MGHDK and CDR2 SYGVNS. In DNA, the CDR3 is TGTGCCAGCAGTGAACGCAAGGACACTGAAGCTTTCTTT. Amino acids: CASSERKDTEAFF.

V gene TRBV27 combines with J gene TRBJ1-2; tentative D call: TRBD1 (5 bases). The CDR3 length is 15 residues. The germline V and J ends were trimmed by 5 bases and 5 bases, with 18 bases remaining between them. The germline V gene has CDR1 MNHEY and CDR2 SMNVEV (reference sequence). The CDR3 sequence: CASSPPGGRRYGYTF. The CDR3 region has the DNA TGTGCCAGCAGTCCCCCGGGGGGAAGGCGGTATGGCTACACCTTC.

In this sample, this clone turned up once. The genes are TRBV5-6 and TRBJ2-7; 7 bases are shared with TRBD2. The V gene end was trimmed by 1 base and the J gene end by 1 base; junction bases not matched to a gene: 5. This CDR3 is 15 amino acids long. Germline CDR1 is SGHDT and CDR2 is YYEEEE. The CDR3 DNA reads TGTGCCAGCAGCTTGCGGGACTACTTATCCTACGAGCAGTACGTC. As protein: CASSLRDYLSYEQYV.

The chain employs TRBV6-5 and TRBJ2-1; 12 positions match TRBD2. Germline CDR1 MNHEY, CDR2 SVGAGI. CDR3 size: 14 residues. With V trimmed by 8 bases and J by 8 bases, 7 bases remained unmatched. Here the CDR3 reads CASVGTSGLHEQFF. The CDR3, as DNA: TGTGCCAGCGTGGGGACTAGCGGGTTGCATGAGCAGTTCTTC.

The V call is TRBV6-6, the J call TRBJ1-3, with D possibly TRBD1 on 5 matching bases. The CDR3 covers 13 residues. Germline lookup yields CDR1 MNHNY and CDR2 SVGAGI (reference sequence). Trimming left V 4 bases short and J 4 bases short, with 8 bases between. This CDR3 reads CASSSTVGNTIYF. In nucleotides, the CDR3 is TGTGCCAGCAGTTCGACAGTAGGAAACACCATATATTTT.

V is TRBV4-1 and J is TRBJ2-2; perhaps TRBD2 as D (5 bases). The CDR3 runs 16 residues. The V end was cut by 1 base, the J end by 3 bases, with 12 bases between. Germline assignment: CDR1 MGHRA and CDR2 YSYEKL. In DNA form, the CDR3 reads TGCGCCAGCAGCCAAGCCGAGCGGAAAGACACCGGGGAGCTGTTTTTT. As protein: CASSQAERKDTGELFF.

The CDR3 spells CASSLGEPGQGGETQYF. DNA for the CDR3: TGTGCCAGCAGCTTAGGGGAACCGGGACAGGGAGGAGAGACCCAGTACTTC. This chain joins TRBV11-2 and TRBJ2-5, with 9 positions matching TRBD1. The germline V gene encodes CDR1 SGHAT and CDR2 FQNNGV. V shed 1 base, J shed 4 bases, and the junction held 10 bases outside the gene matches. There are 17 residues in the CDR3. Filled out from reference TRBV11-2 and TRBJ2-5, the complete variable domain reads EAGVAQSPRYKIIEKRQSVAFWCNPISGHATLYWYQQILGQGPKLLIQFQNNGVVDDSQLPKDRFSAERLKGVDSTLKIQPAKLEDSAVYLCASSLGEPGQGGETQYFGPGTRLLVL.

This chain links TRBV4-1 with TRBJ2-1; D gene unclear. V shed 1 base and J shed 6 bases, with 16 bases lying between them. Germline CDR1 and CDR2: MGHRA and YSYEKL. The CDR3 extends over 16 amino acids. CDR3 DNA sequence: TGCGCCAGCAGCCAAGTCGAAGTCCCCGCGGCCAATGAGCAGTTCTTC. Residues: CASSQVEVPAANEQFF.

This chain uses TRBV5-6 with TRBJ2-7; D unclear. CDR3 size: 11 residues. The V end was cut by 0 bases, the J end by 7 bases, with 5 bases between. Germline CDR1 is SGHDT and CDR2 is YYEEEE. The CDR3, as DNA: TGTGCCAGCAGCTTGGAAGGGGAGCAGTACGTC. Protein sequence: CASSLEGEQYV.

Only one count was recorded for this clone. V is TRBV2 and J is TRBJ1-4; 10 bases are a match to TRBD1. There are 14 residues in the CDR3. J gave up 5 bases and V 5 bases, and 2 bases lay outside the gene matches. Germline V gene sequence: CDR1 SNHLY, CDR2 FYNNEI. CDR3 sequence: CASSRQGANEKLFF. As DNA, the CDR3 is TGTGCCAGCAGTAGACAGGGGGCAAATGAAAAACTGTTTTTT. Full variable domain (remainder filled in from reference TRBV2 and TRBJ1-4): EPEVTQTPSHQVTQMGQEVILRCVPISNHLYFYWYRQILGQKVEFLVSFYNNEISEKSEIFDDQFSVERPDGSNFTLKIRSTKLEDSAMYFCASSRQGANEKLFFGSGTQLSVL.

The rearrangement uses TRBV6-2 or TRBV6-3 and TRBJ2-3, with unresolved D. Germline V lookup: CDR1 MNHEY, CDR2 SVGEGT. V was pared by 0 bases and J by 3 bases, with 7 bases between. The CDR3 extends over 14 amino acids. CDR3 loop: CASSYSGRTDTQYF. CDR3 bases: TGTGCCAGCAGTTACTCCGGCCGTACAGATACGCAGTATTTT.

This chain joins TRBV6-4 and TRBJ2-5; TRBD2 matches 7 bases. Trimming took 6 bases from V and 5 from J; bases not matched to a gene: 6. The germline V gene has CDR1 MRHNA and CDR2 SNTAGT. This CDR3 contains 13 residues. CDR3 bases: TGTGCCAGCAGCCGTGCGCGGGGGGAGACCCAGTACTTC. It translates to CASSRARGETQYF.

The genes are TRBV18 and TRBJ2-2; D is ambiguous. This CDR3 is 17 amino acids long. CDR1 is KGHSH, CDR2 LQKENI, per germline. With 1 base removed from V and 0 bases from J, the gap between germline ends came to 12 bases. DNA for the CDR3: TGTGCCAGCTCACCACAAGTGGGCAGGTCGAACACCGGGGAGCTGTTTTTT. Protein sequence: CASSPQVGRSNTGELFF. The full variable domain, completed using reference TRBV18 and TRBJ2-2, is NAGVMQNPRHLVRRRGQEARLRCSPMKGHSHVYWYRQLPEEGLKFMVYLQKENIIDESGMPKERFSAEFPKEGPSILRIQQVVRGDSAAYFCASSPQVGRSNTGELFFGEGSRLTVL.

This clone was observed once. The chain recombines TRBV29-1 with TRBJ1-1; 7 bases are a match to TRBD1. Germline values: CDR1 SQVTM, CDR2 ANQGSEA. The CDR3 loop spans 12 amino acids. V shed 4 bases, J shed 5 bases, and the junction held 4 bases outside the gene matches. The DNA of the CDR3 is TGCAGCGTTGGAGGGGGACAGACTGAAGCTTTCTTT. It encodes CSVGGGQTEAFF.

This chain links TRBV12-3 or TRBV12-4 with TRBJ1-2; 7 bases fit TRBD1. The CDR3 covers 13 residues. After removal of 3 bases from V and 7 bases from J, the junction contained 5 bases not matched to a gene. CDR3 protein: CASSFNRDSGYTF. As DNA, the CDR3 is TGTGCCAGCAGTTTTAACAGGGACAGTGGCTACACCTTC.